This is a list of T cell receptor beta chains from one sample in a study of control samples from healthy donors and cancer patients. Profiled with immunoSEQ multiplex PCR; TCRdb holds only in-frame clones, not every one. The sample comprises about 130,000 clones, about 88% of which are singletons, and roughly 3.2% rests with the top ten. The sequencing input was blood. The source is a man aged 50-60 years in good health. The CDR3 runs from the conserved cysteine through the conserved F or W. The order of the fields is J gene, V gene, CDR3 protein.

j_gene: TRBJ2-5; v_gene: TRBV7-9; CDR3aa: CATQPDMIQETQYF
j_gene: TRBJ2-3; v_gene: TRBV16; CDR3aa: CASSDRGESTDTQYF
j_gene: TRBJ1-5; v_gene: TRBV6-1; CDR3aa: CASSEGQGSNQPQHF
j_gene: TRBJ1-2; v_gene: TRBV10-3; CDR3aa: CAISEEVISSGYTF
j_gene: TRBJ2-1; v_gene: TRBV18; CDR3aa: CASSREVQGAGDEQFF
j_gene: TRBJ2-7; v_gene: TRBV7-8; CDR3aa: CASSLREARSYEQYF
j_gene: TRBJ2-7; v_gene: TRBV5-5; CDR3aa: CASSFGSTPLEQYF
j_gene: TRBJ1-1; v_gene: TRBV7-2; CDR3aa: CASSLWTAGEAFF
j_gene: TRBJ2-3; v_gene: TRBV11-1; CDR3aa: CASSLGGADTQYF
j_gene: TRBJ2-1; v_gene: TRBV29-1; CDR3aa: CSGSAGTVNEQFF
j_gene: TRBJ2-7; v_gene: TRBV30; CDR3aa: CAWSVYSSYEQYF
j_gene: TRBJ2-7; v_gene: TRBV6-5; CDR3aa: CASSGTNKNEQYF
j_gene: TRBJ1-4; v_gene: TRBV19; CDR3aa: CASTTRYAASREKLFF
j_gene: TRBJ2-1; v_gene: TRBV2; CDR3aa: CASRFDNYNEQFF
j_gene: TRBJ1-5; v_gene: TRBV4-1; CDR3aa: CASSQVLEGDQPQHF
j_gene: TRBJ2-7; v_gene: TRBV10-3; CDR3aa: CAISEAVAYEQYF
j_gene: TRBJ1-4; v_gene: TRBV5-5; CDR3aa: CASSLLKGDEKLFF
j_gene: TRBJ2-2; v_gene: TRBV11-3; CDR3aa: CASSPRPQAGTGELFF
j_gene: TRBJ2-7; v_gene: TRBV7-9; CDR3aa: CASSNVYEQYF
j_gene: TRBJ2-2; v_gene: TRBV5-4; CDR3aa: CASSLAGGLTGELFF
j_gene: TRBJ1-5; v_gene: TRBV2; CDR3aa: CASSEQGEKAQPQHF
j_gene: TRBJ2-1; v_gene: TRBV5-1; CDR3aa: CASSFTSNEQFF
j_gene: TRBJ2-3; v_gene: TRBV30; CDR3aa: CAWAPGLTDTQYF
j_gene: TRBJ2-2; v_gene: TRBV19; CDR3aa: CASSRFTGELFF
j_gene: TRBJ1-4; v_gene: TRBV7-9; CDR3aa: CASSLSRGGGSNEKLFF
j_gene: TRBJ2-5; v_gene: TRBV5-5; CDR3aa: CASSLGGKETQYF
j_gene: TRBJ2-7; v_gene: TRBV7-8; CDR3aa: CASRWGGTSYEQYF
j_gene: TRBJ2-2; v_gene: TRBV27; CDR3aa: CASSLSGNTGELFF
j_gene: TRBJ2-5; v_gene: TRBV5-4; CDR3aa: CASSLFDRGTETQYF
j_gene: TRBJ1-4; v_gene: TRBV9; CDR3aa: CASSDRDRGEKLFF